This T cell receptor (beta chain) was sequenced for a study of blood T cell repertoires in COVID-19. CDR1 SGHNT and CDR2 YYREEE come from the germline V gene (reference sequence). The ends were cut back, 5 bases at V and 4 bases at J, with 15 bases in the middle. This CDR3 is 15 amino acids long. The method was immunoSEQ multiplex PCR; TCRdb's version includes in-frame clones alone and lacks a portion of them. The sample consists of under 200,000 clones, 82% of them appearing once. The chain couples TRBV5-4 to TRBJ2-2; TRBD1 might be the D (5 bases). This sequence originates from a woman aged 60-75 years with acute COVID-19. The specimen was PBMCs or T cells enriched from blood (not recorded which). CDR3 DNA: TGTGCCAGCAGACCGTTTGGGGCCGGCACCGGGGAGCTGTTTTTT. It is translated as CASRPFGAGTGELFF.